The TCR beta chain described here comes from a study of shared clonotypes between healthy human individuals. The repertoire was sequenced with immunoSEQ multiplex PCR; TCRdb's copy has only in-frame clones and lacks some. The sample lists approximately 2,200,000 clones, approximately 94% seen once, with over 1.5% in the top ten. This CDR3 contains 15 residues. Trimming shortened V by 1 base and J by 7 bases, and 14 bases separated the two germline ends. The germline V gene encodes CDR1 LGHNA and CDR2 YSLEER. Naive CD8 cells lacked CD45RO and underwent positive selection for CCR7, leaving out terminally differentiated effector memory CD45RA+ cells.

The TCR sequence derives from a man aged 18 to 35 in good health. Some clones in this sample may be carry-over from other donors' samples. Sequenced input: naive CD8+ T cells from PBMCs. The rearrangement links TRBV4-3 to TRBJ2-4; D gene uncertain. The chain's CDR3 is CASSQGVARINIQYF. Written as DNA, the CDR3 is TGCGCCAGCAGCCAAGGGGTTGCCCGGATCAACATTCAGTACTTC.